This T cell receptor (beta chain) is drawn from a study of shared clonotypes between healthy human individuals. V lost 0 bases and J lost 2; bases outside the gene matches: 2. There are 16 residues in the CDR3. The germline V gene has CDR1 SGHAT and CDR2 FQNNGV. Comments on this clone: Its antigen is as yet unknown.

For every subset, genomic DNA was evenly distributed across several immunoSEQ plates. Assay used: immunoSEQ multiplex PCR; TCRdb lists only in-frame clones, some missing. The repertoire holds 760,000 or so clones, with 90% to 97% as singletons. Study-wide results and caveats: Genetic and exposure-history diversity was limited by the few donors. Expectations were that clonotype sharing among donors would be affected by sequencing depth.

CD45RO-negative CD8 cells positively selected for CCR7 made up the naive population, which excluded terminally differentiated effector memory CD45RA+ cells. The sequenced material came from naive CD8+ T cells sorted from blood. This receptor was identified in a man under 40 in good health. The chain is built from TRBV11-2 and TRBJ2-3; 10 nucleotides match TRBD2. CDR3 coding DNA: TGTGCCAGCAGCTTAGAGCTAGCGGGAGACACAGATACGCAGTATTTT. This gives the protein CASSLELAGDTDTQYF.